This T cell receptor (beta chain) was profiled in a study of blood T cell repertoires in COVID-19. Study information: Acute and convalescent COVID-19 samples came from the United States, Italy and Spain.

Produced via immunoSEQ multiplex PCR; TCRdb's table is partial and in-frame only. Among around 180,000 clones listed, 88% were seen once. The CDR3 has 12 amino acids. V was clipped by 6 bases and J by 0 bases, with 4 bases between them. Germline CDR1 and CDR2: MNHEY and SVGAGI. This clone was seen only once. The rearrangement links TRBV6-5 to TRBJ2-3; D is ambiguous. The receptor's source is a man aged 55 to 69 with acute or convalescent COVID-19. The sequenced sample consisted of peripheral blood. For the CDR3, the DNA is TGTGCCAGCAGAGAGAGCACAGATACGCAGTATTTT. Its protein is CASRESTDTQYF.